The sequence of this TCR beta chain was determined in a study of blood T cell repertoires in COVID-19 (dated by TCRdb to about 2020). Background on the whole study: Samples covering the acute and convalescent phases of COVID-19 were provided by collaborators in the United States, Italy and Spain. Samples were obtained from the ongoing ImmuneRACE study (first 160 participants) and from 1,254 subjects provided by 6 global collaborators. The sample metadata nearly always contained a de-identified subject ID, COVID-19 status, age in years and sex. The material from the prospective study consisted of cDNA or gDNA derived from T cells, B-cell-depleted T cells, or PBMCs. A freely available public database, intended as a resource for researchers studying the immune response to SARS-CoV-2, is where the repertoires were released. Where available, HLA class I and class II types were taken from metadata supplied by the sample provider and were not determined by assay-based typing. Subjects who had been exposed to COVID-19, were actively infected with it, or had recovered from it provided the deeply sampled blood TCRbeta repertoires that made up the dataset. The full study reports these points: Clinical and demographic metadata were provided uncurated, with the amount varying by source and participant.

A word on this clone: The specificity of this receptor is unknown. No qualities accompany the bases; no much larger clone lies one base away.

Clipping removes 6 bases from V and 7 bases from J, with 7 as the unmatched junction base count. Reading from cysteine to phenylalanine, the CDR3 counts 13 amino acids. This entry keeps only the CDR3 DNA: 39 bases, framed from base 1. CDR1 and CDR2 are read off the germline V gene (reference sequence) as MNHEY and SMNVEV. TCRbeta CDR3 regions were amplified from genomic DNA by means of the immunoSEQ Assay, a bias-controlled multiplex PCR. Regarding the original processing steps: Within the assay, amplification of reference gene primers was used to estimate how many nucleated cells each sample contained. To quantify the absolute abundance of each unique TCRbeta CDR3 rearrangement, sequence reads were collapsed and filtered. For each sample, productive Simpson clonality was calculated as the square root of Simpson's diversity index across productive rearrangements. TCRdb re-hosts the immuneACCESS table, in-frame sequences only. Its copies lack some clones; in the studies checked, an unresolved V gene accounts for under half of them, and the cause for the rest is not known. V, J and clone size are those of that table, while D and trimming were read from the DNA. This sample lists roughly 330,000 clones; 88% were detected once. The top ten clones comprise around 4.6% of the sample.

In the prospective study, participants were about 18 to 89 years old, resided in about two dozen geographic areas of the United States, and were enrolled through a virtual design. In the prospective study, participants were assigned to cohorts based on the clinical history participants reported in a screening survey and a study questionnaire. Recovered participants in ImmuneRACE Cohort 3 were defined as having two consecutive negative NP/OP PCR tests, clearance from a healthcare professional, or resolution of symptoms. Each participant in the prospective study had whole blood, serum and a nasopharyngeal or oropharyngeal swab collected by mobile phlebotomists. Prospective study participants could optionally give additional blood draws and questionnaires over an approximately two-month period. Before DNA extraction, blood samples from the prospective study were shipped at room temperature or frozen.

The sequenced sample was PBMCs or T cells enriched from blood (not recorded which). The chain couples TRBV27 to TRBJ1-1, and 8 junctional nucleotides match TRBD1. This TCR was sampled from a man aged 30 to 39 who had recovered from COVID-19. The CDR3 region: CASSVRQGNEAFF. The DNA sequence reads TGTGCCAGCAGCGTAAGACAGGGGAATGAAGCTTTCTTT.